The present T cell receptor beta chain was sequenced within a study of blood T cells in healthy people across ages. Looking at the study overall: Roughly one uniquely barcoded beta molecule per two T cells was captured.

Those donating, healthy Caucasian individuals from Russia, were aged roughly 6 to 90. Total RNA extraction produced at least 5 micrograms (per sample) for the study. The V and J ends lost 4 bases and 13 bases, in that order; junction bases with no gene match: 15. The CDR3 spans 16 residues. Per germline, CDR1 SGHDT and CDR2 YYEEEE. A sample-barcoded 5' primer and a J-beta primer mix were used in a second PCR of about 7 to 12 cycles. Every cDNA was tagged by a template-switch adaptor with 12 random nucleotides. TCRdb itself ran the 5' RACE reads through MiXCR, one entry per CDR3 protein. The sample carries 600,000 to 1,000,000 distinct CDR3 sequences, more than 45% recorded once.

The TCR sequence derives from a man aged 30 to 45 in good health. The chain employs TRBV5-6 and TRBJ2-4, with 12 bases matching TRBD2. The sequenced material came from blood. CDR3: CASSQWTSGDQDTQYF. CDR3 coding DNA: TGTGCCAGCAGCCAGTGGACTAGCGGGGATCAAGACACCCAGTACTTC.